This record looks at one T cell receptor beta chain sequence and its context. V lost 1 base, J lost 5 bases, and 5 bases lay in between. Germline lookup yields CDR1 SEHNR and CDR2 FQNEAQ (reference sequence). The CDR3 has 13 amino acids. This record belongs to a study of identifying expanded T cells in peripheral blood. TCRdb's copy holds only in-frame clones and misses some; the assay was immunoSEQ multiplex PCR. This table holds about 90,000 clones, approximately 83% found once. The chain couples TRBV7-9 to TRBJ2-2, with D unresolved. This TCR derives from a person aged 18 to 69 in good health. The sequencing input was blood. The CDR3 DNA reads TGTGCCAGCAGCTTAGTTTTAACCGGGGAGCTGTTTTTT. Translation: CASSLVLTGELFF.